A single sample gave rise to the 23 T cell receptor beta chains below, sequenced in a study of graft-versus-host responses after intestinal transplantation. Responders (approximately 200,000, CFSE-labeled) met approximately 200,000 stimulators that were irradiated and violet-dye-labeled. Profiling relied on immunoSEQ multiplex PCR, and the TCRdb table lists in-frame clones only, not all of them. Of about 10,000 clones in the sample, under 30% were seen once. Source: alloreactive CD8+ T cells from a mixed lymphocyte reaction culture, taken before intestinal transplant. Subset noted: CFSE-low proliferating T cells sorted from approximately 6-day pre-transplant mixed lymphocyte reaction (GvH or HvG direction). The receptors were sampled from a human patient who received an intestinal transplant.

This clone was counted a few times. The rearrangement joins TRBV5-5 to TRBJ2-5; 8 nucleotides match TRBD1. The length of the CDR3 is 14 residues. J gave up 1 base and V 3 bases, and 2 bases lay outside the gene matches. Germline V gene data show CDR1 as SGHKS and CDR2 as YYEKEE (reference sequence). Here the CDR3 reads CASSWGTGQETQYF. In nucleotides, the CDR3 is TGTGCCAGCAGCTGGGGGACAGGCCAAGAGACCCAGTACTTC.

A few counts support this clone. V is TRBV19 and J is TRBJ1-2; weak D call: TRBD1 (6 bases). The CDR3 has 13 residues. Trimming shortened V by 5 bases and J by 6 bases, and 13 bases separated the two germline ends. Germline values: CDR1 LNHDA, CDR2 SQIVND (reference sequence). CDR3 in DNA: TGTGCCAGTAGTCTGGGACAAGTAAATGGCTACACCTTC. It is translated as CASSLGQVNGYTF.

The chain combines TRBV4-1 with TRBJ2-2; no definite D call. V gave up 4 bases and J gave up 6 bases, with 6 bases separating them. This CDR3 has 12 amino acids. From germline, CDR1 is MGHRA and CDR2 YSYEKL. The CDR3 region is CASSLVAGELFF. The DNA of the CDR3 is TGCGCCAGCAGCCTCGTCGCCGGGGAGCTGTTTTTT.

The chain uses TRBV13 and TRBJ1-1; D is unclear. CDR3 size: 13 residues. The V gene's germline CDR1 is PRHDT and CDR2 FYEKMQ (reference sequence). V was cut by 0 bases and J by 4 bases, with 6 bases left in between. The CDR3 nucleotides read TGTGCCAGCAGCTTAGGGGTTAGCACTGAAGCTTTCTTT. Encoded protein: CASSLGVSTEAFF.

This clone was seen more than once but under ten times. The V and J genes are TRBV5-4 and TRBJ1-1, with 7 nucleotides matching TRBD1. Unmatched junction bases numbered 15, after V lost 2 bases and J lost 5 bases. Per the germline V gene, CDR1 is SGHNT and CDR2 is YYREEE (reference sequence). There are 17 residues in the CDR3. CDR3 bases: TGTGCCAGCAGCTTCGACGGGGTACAGGGGTTTGGGACTGAAGCTTTCTTT. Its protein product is CASSFDGVQGFGTEAFF.

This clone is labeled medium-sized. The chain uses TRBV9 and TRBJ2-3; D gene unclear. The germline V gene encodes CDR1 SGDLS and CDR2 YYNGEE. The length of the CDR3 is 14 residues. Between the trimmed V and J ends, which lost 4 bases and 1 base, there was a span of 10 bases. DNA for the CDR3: TGTGCCAGCAGCCCCCACCAGGGCACAGATACGCAGTATTTT. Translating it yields CASSPHQGTDTQYF.

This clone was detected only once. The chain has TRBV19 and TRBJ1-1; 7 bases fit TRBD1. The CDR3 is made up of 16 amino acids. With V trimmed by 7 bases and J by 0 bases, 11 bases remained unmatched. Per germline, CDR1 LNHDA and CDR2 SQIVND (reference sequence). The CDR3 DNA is TGTGCCAGTACAGACAGGGCGATGCGGTTGAACACTGAAGCTTTCTTT. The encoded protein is CASTDRAMRLNTEAFF.

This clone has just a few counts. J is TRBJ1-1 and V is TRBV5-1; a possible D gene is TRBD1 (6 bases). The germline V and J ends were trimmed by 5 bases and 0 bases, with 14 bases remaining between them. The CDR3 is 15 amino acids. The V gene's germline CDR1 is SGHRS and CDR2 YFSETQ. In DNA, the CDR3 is TGCGCCAGCAGACCCGGACAGCTGATGAACACTGAAGCTTTCTTT. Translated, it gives CASRPGQLMNTEAFF. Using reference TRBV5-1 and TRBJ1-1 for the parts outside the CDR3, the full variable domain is KAGVTQTPRYLIKTRGQQVTLSCSPISGHRSVSWYQQTPGQGLQFLFEYFSETQRNKGNFPGRFSGRQFSNSRSEMNVSTLELGDSALYLCASRPGQLMNTEAFFGQGTRLTVV.

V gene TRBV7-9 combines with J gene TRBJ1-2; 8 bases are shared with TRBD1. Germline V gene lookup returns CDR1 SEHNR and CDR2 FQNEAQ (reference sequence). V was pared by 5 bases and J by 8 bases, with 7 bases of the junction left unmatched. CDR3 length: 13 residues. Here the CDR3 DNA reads TGTGCCAGCAGCCCCTGGACAGGGAACGGCTACACCTTC. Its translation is CASSPWTGNGYTF.

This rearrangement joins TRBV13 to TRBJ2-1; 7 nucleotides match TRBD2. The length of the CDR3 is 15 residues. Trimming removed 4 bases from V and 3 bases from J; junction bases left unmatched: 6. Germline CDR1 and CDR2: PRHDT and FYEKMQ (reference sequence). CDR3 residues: CASSYRGDVYNEQFF. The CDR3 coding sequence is TGTGCCAGCAGCTACCGGGGGGACGTCTACAATGAGCAGTTCTTC. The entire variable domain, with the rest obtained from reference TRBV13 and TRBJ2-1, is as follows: AAGVIQSPRHLIKEKRETATLKCYPIPRHDTVYWYQQGPGQDPQFLISFYEKMQSDKGSIPDRFSAQQFSDYHSELNMSSLELGDSALYFCASSYRGDVYNEQFFGPGTRLTVL.

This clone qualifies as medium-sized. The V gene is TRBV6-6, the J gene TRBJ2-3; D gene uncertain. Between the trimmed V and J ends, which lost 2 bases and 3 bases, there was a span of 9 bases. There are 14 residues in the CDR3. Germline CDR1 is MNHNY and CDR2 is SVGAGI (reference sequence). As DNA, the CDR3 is TGTGCCAGCAGTTACGTCCTAGTGACAGATACGCAGTATTTT. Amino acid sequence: CASSYVLVTDTQYF.

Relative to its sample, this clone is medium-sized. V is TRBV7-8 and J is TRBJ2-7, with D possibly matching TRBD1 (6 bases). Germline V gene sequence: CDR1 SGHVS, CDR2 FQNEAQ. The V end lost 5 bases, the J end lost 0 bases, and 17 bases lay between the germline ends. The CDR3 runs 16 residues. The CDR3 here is CASSDPTRGSSYEQYF. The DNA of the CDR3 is TGTGCCAGCAGCGATCCCACTAGGGGGAGCTCCTACGAGCAGTACTTC.

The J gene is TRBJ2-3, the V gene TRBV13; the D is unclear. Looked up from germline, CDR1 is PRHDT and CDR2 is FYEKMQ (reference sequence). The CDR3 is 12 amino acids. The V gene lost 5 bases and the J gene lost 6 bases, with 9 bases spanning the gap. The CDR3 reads CASSPGLDTQYF. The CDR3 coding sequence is TGTGCCAGCAGCCCCGGGTTGGATACGCAGTATTTT.

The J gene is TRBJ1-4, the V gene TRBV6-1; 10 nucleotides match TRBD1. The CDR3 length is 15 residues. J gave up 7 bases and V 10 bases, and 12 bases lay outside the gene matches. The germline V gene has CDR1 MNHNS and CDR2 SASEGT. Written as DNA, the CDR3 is TGTGCCATCAGCGAACCGGGACAGGGGAGTGAAAAACTGTTTTTT. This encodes CAISEPGQGSEKLFF.

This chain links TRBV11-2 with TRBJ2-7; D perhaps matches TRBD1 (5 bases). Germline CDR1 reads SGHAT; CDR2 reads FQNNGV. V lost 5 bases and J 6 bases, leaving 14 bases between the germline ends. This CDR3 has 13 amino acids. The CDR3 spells CASSLDSPFEQYF. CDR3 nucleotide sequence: TGTGCCAGCAGCCTCGACAGTCCGTTCGAGCAGTACTTC.

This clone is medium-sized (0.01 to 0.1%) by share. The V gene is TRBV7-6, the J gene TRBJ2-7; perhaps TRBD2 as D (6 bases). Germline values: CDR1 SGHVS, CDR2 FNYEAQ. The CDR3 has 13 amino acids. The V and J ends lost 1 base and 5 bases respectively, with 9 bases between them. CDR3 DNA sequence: TGTGCCAGCAGCTTAGGGTGGGGGGACGAGCAGTACTTC. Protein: CASSLGWGDEQYF.

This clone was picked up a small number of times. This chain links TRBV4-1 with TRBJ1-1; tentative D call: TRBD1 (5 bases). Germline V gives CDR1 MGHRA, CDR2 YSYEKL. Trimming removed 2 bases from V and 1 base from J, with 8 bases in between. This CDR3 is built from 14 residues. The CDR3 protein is CASSQTTANTEAFF. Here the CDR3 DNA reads TGCGCCAGCAGCCAAACGACAGCGAACACTGAAGCTTTCTTT.

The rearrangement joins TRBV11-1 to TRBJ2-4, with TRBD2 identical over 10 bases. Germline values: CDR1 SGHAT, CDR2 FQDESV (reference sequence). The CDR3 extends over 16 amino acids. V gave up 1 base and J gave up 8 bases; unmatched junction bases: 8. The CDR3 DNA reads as TGTGCCAGCAGCTTAGGCAGCGGGGGGGCCGTAGACATTCAGTACTTC. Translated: CASSLGSGGAVDIQYF.

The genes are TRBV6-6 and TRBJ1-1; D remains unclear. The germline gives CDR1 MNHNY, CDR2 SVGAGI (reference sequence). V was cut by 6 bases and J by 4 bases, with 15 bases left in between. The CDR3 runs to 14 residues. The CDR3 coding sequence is TGTGCCAGCAGCCCCCCAGGTGAGGGCACTGAAGCTTTCTTT. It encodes CASSPPGEGTEAFF.

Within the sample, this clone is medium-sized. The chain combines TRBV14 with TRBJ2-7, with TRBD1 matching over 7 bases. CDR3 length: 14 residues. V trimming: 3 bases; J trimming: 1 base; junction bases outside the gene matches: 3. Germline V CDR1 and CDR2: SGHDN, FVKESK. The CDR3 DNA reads TGTGCCAGCAGCCACCCGGGACAGTCCTACGAGCAGTACTTC. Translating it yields CASSHPGQSYEQYF.

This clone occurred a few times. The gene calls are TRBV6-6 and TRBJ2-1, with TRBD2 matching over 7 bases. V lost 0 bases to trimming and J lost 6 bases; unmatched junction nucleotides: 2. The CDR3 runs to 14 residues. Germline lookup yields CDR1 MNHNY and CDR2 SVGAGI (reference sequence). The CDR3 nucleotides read TGTGCCAGCAGTTACTCGTCGGGGGGCAATGAGCAGTTCTTC. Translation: CASSYSSGGNEQFF.

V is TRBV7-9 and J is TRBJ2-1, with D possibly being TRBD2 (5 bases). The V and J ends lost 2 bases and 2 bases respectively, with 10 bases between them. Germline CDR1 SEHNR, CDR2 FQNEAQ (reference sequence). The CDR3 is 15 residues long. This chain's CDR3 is CASSLTAGTYNEQFF. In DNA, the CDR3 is TGTGCCAGCAGCTTAACCGCGGGCACCTACAATGAGCAGTTCTTC.

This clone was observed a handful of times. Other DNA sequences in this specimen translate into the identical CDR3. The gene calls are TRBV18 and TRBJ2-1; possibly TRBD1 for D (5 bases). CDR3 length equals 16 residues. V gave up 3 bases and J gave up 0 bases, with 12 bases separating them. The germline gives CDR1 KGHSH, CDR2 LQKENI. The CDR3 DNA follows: TGTGCCAGCTCACCGGGGCTGGCCGGCTCCTACAATGAGCAGTTCTTC. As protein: CASSPGLAGSYNEQFF.